Here is one TCR beta chain with its context. Its specificity is unknown. These data come from a study of shared clonotypes between healthy human individuals. Study details: The composition of the donors was two women and a few men aged 18 to 49. CD8 memory received one plate per donor, CD8 naive two, CD4 memory three and CD4 naive three. Notes on the study in general: Non-shared clonotypes had lower generation probabilities than clonotypes shared by all four sorted-subset donors. What rarefaction showed was incomplete sorted-subset sequencing despite large depth.

Assay used: immunoSEQ multiplex PCR; TCRdb lists only in-frame clones, some missing. The sample lists roughly 1,500,000 clones, under 99% occurring once. This CDR3 has 16 amino acids. Germline V gene data show CDR1 as KGHSH and CDR2 as LQKENI. V lost 6 bases and J lost 6, with 20 bases in between. Sequencing was done on a sample of naive CD4+ T cells sorted from blood. The subset was: CD45RA+ positively selected. This rearrangement joins TRBV18 to TRBJ1-4; D might be TRBD1 (5 bases). The receptor comes from a man aged 30-40 years in good health. The chain's CDR3 is CASSPGVGTTYEKLFF. The CDR3 coding sequence is TGTGCCAGCTCCCCCGGGGTGGGGACCACCTATGAAAAACTGTTTTTT.